One sample yielded the 10 T cell receptor beta chains listed below, sequenced in a study of shared clonotypes between healthy human individuals. Measured with immunoSEQ multiplex PCR; TCRdb has only the in-frame clones, and not every one. This table holds about 230,000 clones, under 80% found once. The sample taken for sequencing was memory CD4+ T cells sorted from blood. Stated subset: CD45RA-negative fraction. Receptors originate from a man under 40 in good health.

The chain couples TRBV5-1 to TRBJ2-5, with TRBD2 identical over 14 bases. Unmatched junction bases numbered 8, after V lost 3 bases and J lost 7 bases. This CDR3 has 16 amino acids. Germline CDR1 reads SGHRS; CDR2 reads YFSETQ. The DNA of the CDR3 is TGCGCCAGCAGCTGGGGACTAGCGGGAGAAGGGGGGACCCAGTACTTC. This encodes CASSWGLAGEGGTQYF.

The V and J genes are TRBV5-6 and TRBJ1-5; D gene unclear. The CDR3 consists of 14 residues. Looked up from germline, CDR1 is SGHDT and CDR2 is YYEEEE. Trimming removed 0 bases at V and 4 bases at J, with 8 bases between. CDR3 sequence reads: CASSLAGVNQPQHF. The CDR3 nucleotides read TGTGCCAGCAGCTTGGCTGGGGTAAATCAGCCCCAGCATTTT.

A few counts support this clone. Being one base from a much bigger clone, this may be a read error. The same CDR3 can be traced to other DNA sequences in this sample. This rearrangement joins TRBV5-7 to TRBJ1-2; 8 bases map to TRBD1. TRBV5-7 is assigned to the ORF class and has an uncertain function. This CDR3 spans 13 amino acids. CDR3 sequence: CASSSGGRYGYTF. DNA for the CDR3: TGTGCCAGCAGCTCAGGGGGCAGGTATGGCTACACCTTT.

V is TRBV4-1 and J is TRBJ2-4, with a possible D match to TRBD2 (7 bases). Germline CDR1 reads MGHRA; CDR2 reads YSYEKL. The V end lost 1 base, the J end lost 0 bases, and 25 bases lay between the germline ends. The CDR3 loop spans 21 amino acids. In DNA form, the CDR3 reads TGCGCCAGCAGCCAAGCGGTACAACATTGGGGGGGCAACGTAGCCAAAAACATTCAGTACTTC. The encoded protein is CASSQAVQHWGGNVAKNIQYF.

The V gene is TRBV5-1, the J gene TRBJ2-1, with 8 bases aligning to TRBD2. V lost 10 bases and J lost 8; bases outside the gene matches: 17. This CDR3 contains 15 residues. The germline V gene encodes CDR1 SGHRS and CDR2 YFSETQ. In DNA, the CDR3 is TGCGCCGGAAAATCCGGGACTAGTAGGTGGGATGAGCAGTTCTTC. Protein: CAGKSGTSRWDEQFF.

The rearrangement uses TRBV7-2 and TRBJ1-2; 7 bases are shared with TRBD1. Germline V gives CDR1 SGHTA, CDR2 FQGNSA. Trimming at V came to 5 bases and at J to 4 bases, leaving 10 bases not matched to a gene. This CDR3 has 15 residues. The CDR3 reads CASSPTGTVFYGYTF. The CDR3 DNA is TGTGCCAGCAGCCCAACCGGGACAGTCTTCTATGGCTACACCTTC.

The CDR3, as DNA: TGTGCCAGCAGCTTCACTAACACAGATACGCAGTATTTT. Its translation: CASSFTNTDTQYF. The chain carries TRBV11-2 and TRBJ2-3; D is unresolved. V lost 3 bases to trimming and J lost 2 bases, with 6 bases between them. The V gene's germline CDR1 is SGHAT and CDR2 FQNNGV. This CDR3 has 13 residues.

The rearrangement joins TRBV6-5 to TRBJ2-7, with D perhaps assigned TRBD1 or TRBD2 (6 bases each). CDR3 size: 16 residues. With 4 bases removed from V and 1 base from J, the gap between germline ends came to 17 bases. Per the germline V gene, CDR1 is MNHEY and CDR2 is SVGAGI. CDR3 loop: CASSSGSRDISYEQYF. The CDR3 nucleotides are TGTGCCAGCAGTTCGGGGTCGCGGGACATATCCTACGAGCAGTACTTC.

The chain has TRBV6-5 and TRBJ1-3; no reliable D call. The CDR3 has 12 residues. The V gene's germline CDR1 is MNHEY and CDR2 SVGAGI. Trimming removed 6 bases at V and 3 bases at J, with 6 bases between. The CDR3 loop is CASSSIGNTIYF. CDR3 bases: TGTGCCAGCAGCTCAATTGGAAACACCATATATTTT.

CDR3 bases: TGTGCCAGCGGATTTAGCTTTAGAGACAGGGACAGTGAAGCTTTCTTT. It encodes CASGFSFRDRDSEAFF. V usage is TRBV5-4 and J usage is TRBJ1-1; 7 bases fit TRBD1. Germline assignment: CDR1 SGHNT and CDR2 YYREEE (reference sequence). The CDR3 covers 16 residues. V lost 7 bases, J lost 7 bases, and 19 bases stayed unmatched.